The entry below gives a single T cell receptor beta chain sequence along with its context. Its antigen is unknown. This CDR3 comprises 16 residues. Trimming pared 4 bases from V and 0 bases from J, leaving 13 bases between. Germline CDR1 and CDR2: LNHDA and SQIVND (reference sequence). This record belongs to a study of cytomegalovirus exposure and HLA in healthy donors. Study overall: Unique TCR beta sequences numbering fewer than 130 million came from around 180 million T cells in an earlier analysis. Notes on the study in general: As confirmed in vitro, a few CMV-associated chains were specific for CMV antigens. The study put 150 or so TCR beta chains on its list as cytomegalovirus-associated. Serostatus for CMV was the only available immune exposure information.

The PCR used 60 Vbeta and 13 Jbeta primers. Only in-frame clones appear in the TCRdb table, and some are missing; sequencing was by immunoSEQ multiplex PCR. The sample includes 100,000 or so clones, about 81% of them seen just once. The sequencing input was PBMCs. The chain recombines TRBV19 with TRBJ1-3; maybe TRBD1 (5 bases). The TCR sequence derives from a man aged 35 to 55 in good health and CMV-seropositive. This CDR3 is CASSRIQGSSGNTIYF. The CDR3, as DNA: TGTGCCAGTAGTAGAATCCAGGGAAGCTCTGGAAACACCATATATTTT.